This TCR beta chain emerged from a study of Graves' ophthalmopathy and Graves' hyperthyroidism. About the research overall: Sampling took place at initial diagnosis, with peripheral blood obtained before any treatment. Whole-study findings and limits: The model predicted ophthalmopathy progression with 70.59% sensitivity and around 72% specificity.

Amplification of the TCR beta CDR3 regions used RNA transcripts (as template). Following a first-round RT-PCR that used HTBI primers, a second-round multiplex PCR was carried out. TCRdb recomputed calls from the multiplex PCR reads with MiXCR, one row per CDR3 protein. This table holds over 650,000 distinct CDR3 sequences, approximately 39% found once. This clonotype was seen at least ten times. What it recognizes is unknown. Those donors who had ophthalmopathy presented with moderate-to-severe activity, a CAS of ≥3, a NOSPECS of ≥4 and a duration under 3 months. Other autoimmune diseases, uncontrolled infections, pregnancy and lactation each led to patient exclusion. Germline CDR1 and CDR2: SNHLY and FYNNEI. This CDR3 is 15 amino acids long. The trim removed 3 bases at V and 5 bases at J, leaving 6 bases unmatched.

The chain is built from TRBV2 and TRBJ2-5; 10 bases align to TRBD2. The sequencing input was peripheral blood. This receptor was taken from an adult man with Graves' ophthalmopathy. The CDR3 DNA reads TGTGCCAGCAGTGAGGTAGCGGGGGGAGGTGAGACCCAGTACTTC. Encoded protein: CASSEVAGGGETQYF.